Shown below are 5 T cell receptor beta chains from a single sample sequenced in a study of blood T cell repertoires in COVID-19. Profiled with immunoSEQ multiplex PCR; TCRdb holds only in-frame clones, not every one. Counted here are about 180,000 clones, roughly 80% occurring once; the ten biggest clones make up about 8.3%. The source material was peripheral blood. These receptors were obtained from a woman in her seventies with COVID-19, enrolled during active disease.

This chain uses TRBV28 with TRBJ2-3; possibly TRBD2 for D (5 bases). Trimming took off 1 base at V and 6 bases at J, with 17 bases between the two ends. Germline assignment: CDR1 MDHEN and CDR2 SYDVKM. This CDR3 contains 16 residues. DNA for the CDR3: TGTGCCAGCAGTTTATTGGGTCTAGCAGACGTGGATACGCAGTATTTT. The encoded protein is CASSLLGLADVDTQYF.

CDR3 coding DNA: TGTGCCAGCAGCGGACAGGGGGATGGTATGGCCGGGGAGCTGTTTTTT. Amino acid sequence: CASSGQGDGMAGELFF. V gene TRBV6-6 combines with J gene TRBJ2-2, with 10 positions matching TRBD1. The length of the CDR3 is 16 residues. V lost 6 bases to trimming and J lost 6 bases; unmatched junction nucleotides: 10. Germline V gene data show CDR1 as MNHNY and CDR2 as SVGAGI (reference sequence).

The chain recombines TRBV6-6 with TRBJ1-1; TRBD1 might be the D (5 bases). Trimming shortened V by 5 bases and J by 1 base, and 11 bases separated the two germline ends. Germline V gene lookup returns CDR1 MNHNY and CDR2 SVGAGI (reference sequence). The CDR3 length is 14 residues. The CDR3 region is CASSQQARNTEAFF. CDR3 nucleotides: TGTGCCAGCAGTCAACAGGCGCGGAACACTGAAGCTTTCTTT.

The chain combines TRBV28 with TRBJ1-5, with D perhaps TRBD1 (5 bases). V was pared by 10 bases and J by 0 bases, with 19 bases between. The germline V gene has CDR1 MDHEN and CDR2 SYDVKM. The CDR3 is 16 amino acids. CDR3: CATQGSSLNSNQPQHF. The DNA for the CDR3 is TGTGCCACTCAGGGCAGCAGTTTAAATAGCAATCAGCCCCAGCATTTT.

This clone has more than one count but fewer than ten. The CDR3 bases are TGTGCCAGCAGAAAGGGACTATCGGCAGATACGCAGTATTTT. As protein: CASRKGLSADTQYF. This chain joins TRBV2 and TRBJ2-3; TRBD2 matches 7 bases. This CDR3 has 14 residues. With V trimmed by 6 bases and J by 4 bases, 7 bases remained unmatched. Germline CDR1 reads SNHLY; CDR2 reads FYNNEI. The full variable domain, rest sourced from reference TRBV2 and TRBJ2-3, is EPEVTQTPSHQVTQMGQEVILRCVPISNHLYFYWYRQILGQKVEFLVSFYNNEISEKSEIFDDQFSVERPDGSNFTLKIRSTKLEDSAMYFCASRKGLSADTQYFGPGTRLTVL.